The 15 T cell receptor beta chains in this list originate from one sample, sequenced in a study of T-cell memory formation after mild COVID-19. TCRdb independently ran MiXCR on the 5' RACE reads; one entry per CDR3 protein. The data show some 210,000 distinct CDR3 sequences, with around 16% seen just once and roughly 2.4% held by the top ten. Source material: PBMCs or a T cell subset sorted from them (not recorded which). The receptor set was obtained from an adult woman who had mild COVID-19 (a few samples of this study predate the infection). Cell type and time point are not known.

The sample holds a few counts of this clonotype. The chain couples TRBV5-1 to TRBJ1-1; 7 nucleotides match TRBD1. Losses at the gene ends were 4 bases for V and 4 bases for J; bases not matched to a gene: 7. The CDR3 extends over 14 amino acids. Germline V gene lookup returns CDR1 SGHRS and CDR2 YFSETQ. The CDR3 region is CASSNTGVGTEAFF. For the CDR3, the DNA is TGCGCCAGCAGCAACACAGGGGTTGGCACTGAAGCTTTCTTT.

The chain recombines TRBV4-2 with TRBJ2-5; tentative D call: TRBD2 (6 bases). The germline V and J ends were trimmed by 4 bases and 1 base, with 13 bases remaining between them. In germline, CDR1 is LGHNA, CDR2 YNFKEQ. This CDR3 is 15 amino acids long. The CDR3 protein is CASSPSLASQETQYF. As DNA, the CDR3 is TGTGCCAGCAGCCCCTCCCTAGCGAGCCAAGAGACCCAGTACTTC.

The chain uses TRBV30 and TRBJ2-7, with D perhaps matching TRBD1 (6 bases). CDR3 length: 14 amino acids. V lost 0 bases, J lost 3 bases, and 12 bases lay in between. CDR1 GTSNPN and CDR2 SVGIG come from the germline V gene (reference sequence). The DNA of the CDR3 is TGTGCCTGGAGTGTTCCAGGGGAAATCTACGAGCAGTACTTC. This translates into CAWSVPGEIYEQYF.

This clonotype showed up just a few times. The V and J genes are TRBV20-1 and TRBJ1-5; TRBD1 aligns across 10 bases. The V gene's germline CDR1 is DFQATT and CDR2 SNEGSKA (reference sequence). This CDR3 contains 15 residues. The ends lost 5 bases at V and 5 bases at J; junction bases unmatched: 9. CDR3: CSAAPGQGIYQPQHF. The DNA for the CDR3 is TGCAGTGCTGCACCGGGACAGGGGATTTATCAGCCCCAGCATTTT.

This rearrangement joins TRBV9 to TRBJ1-3; no reliable D call. The CDR3 has 14 residues. Trimming left V 2 bases short and J 0 bases short, with 6 bases between. The V gene's germline CDR1 is SGDLS and CDR2 YYNGEE. In DNA, the CDR3 is TGTGCCAGCAGCGTCGATTACTCTGGAAACACCATATATTTT. Amino acid sequence: CASSVDYSGNTIYF. The full variable domain, completed using reference TRBV9 and TRBJ1-3, is DSGVTQTPKHLITATGQRVTLRCSPRSGDLSVYWYQQSLDQGLQFLIQYYNGEERAKGNILERFSAQQFPDLHSELNLSSLELGDSALYFCASSVDYSGNTIYFGEGSWLTVV.

The CDR3, as DNA: TGTGCCAGCTCCCGAGGCAGGGACCCCAATCAGCCCCAGCATTTT. The encoded protein is CASSRGRDPNQPQHF. The chain joins TRBV7-8 to TRBJ1-5; possible D gene TRBD1, 5 bases. The CDR3 runs 15 residues. The V end was cut by 8 bases, the J end by 3 bases, with 17 bases between. Germline CDR1 is SGHVS and CDR2 is FQNEAQ.

Comment on this clonotype: This may come from a read error, since a much larger clone is one base off. The V call is TRBV24-1, the J call TRBJ2-2, with 13 bases that match TRBD2. The CDR3 consists of 17 residues. The V segment lost 4 bases and the J segment 7 bases; nucleotides outside the gene matches: 8. Germline values: CDR1 KGHDR, CDR2 SFDVKD. In DNA, the CDR3 is TGTGCCACCAGTGAACCGGGACTAGCGGGGTATCTCGGGGAGCTGTTTTTT. This sequence encodes CATSEPGLAGYLGELFF.

A few counts support this clonotype. V usage is TRBV2 and J usage is TRBJ1-5; D is possibly TRBD1 (5 bases). Germline CDR1 and CDR2: SNHLY and FYNNEI. This CDR3 comprises 16 residues. V lost 8 bases and J lost 0, with 17 bases in between. In nucleotides, the CDR3 is TGTGCCAGCGGAAGCCAACAGGTACTTAGCAATCAGCCCCAGCATTTT. This gives the protein CASGSQQVLSNQPQHF.

This clonotype was seen a handful of times. This sequence joins TRBV12-3 or TRBV12-4 and TRBJ1-2; D is ambiguous. V lost 3 bases and J 2 bases, leaving 7 bases between the germline ends. CDR3 size: 13 residues. CDR3 bases: TGTGCCAGCAGTTTCTCGGGGAACTATGGCTACACCTTC. Encoded protein: CASSFSGNYGYTF.

In its sample, this clonotype was seen a few times. The chain has TRBV12-3 or TRBV12-4 and TRBJ1-2; TRBD1 is a possible D gene (6 bases). Trimming removed 6 bases at V and 2 bases at J, with 13 bases between. This CDR3 region has 14 residues. CDR3 residues: CASSHKGGNYGYTF. CDR3 DNA: TGTGCCAGCAGCCATAAAGGGGGGAACTATGGCTACACCTTC.

This clonotype came up a few times. The chain carries TRBV5-1 and TRBJ2-7, with D maybe TRBD2 (6 bases). This CDR3 is built from 13 residues. Trimming took off 9 bases at V and 2 bases at J, with 15 bases between the two ends. CDR1 is SGHRS, CDR2 YFSETQ, per germline. CDR3 amino acids: CATSPGSTYEQYF. The CDR3 DNA follows: TGCGCCACCTCCCCCGGGAGCACCTACGAGCAGTACTTC. Full variable domain (remainder filled in from reference TRBV5-1 and TRBJ2-7): KAGVTQTPRYLIKTRGQQVTLSCSPISGHRSVSWYQQTPGQGLQFLFEYFSETQRNKGNFPGRFSGRQFSNSRSEMNVSTLELGDSALYLCATSPGSTYEQYFGPGTRLTVT.

This clonotype showed up many times. This sequence joins TRBV7-9 and TRBJ1-4, with D unclear. In germline, CDR1 is SEHNR, CDR2 FQNEAQ (reference sequence). V was clipped by 5 bases and J by 8 bases, with 18 bases between them. There are 15 residues in the CDR3. The CDR3 coding sequence is TGTGCCAGCAGCGTAGATGCTGGGATTCGCGAAAAACTGTTTTTT. Translation: CASSVDAGIREKLFF.

This clonotype was found many times. The genes are TRBV2 and TRBJ2-7; D unclear. CDR3 length equals 12 residues. Germline CDR1 reads SNHLY; CDR2 reads FYNNEI. V was pared by 2 bases and J by 3 bases, with 5 bases between. In nucleotides, the CDR3 is TGTGCCAGCAGTGAAAGGGACTACGAGCAGTACTTC. Protein product: CASSERDYEQYF.

This chain joins TRBV7-3 and TRBJ1-4; TRBD1 matches at 9 bases. This CDR3 has 14 residues. The germline V gene has CDR1 SGHTA and CDR2 FQGTGA. The V gene end was trimmed by 2 bases and the J gene end by 11 bases; junction bases not matched to a gene: 6. CDR3 nucleotide sequence: TGTGCCAGCAGCTTACCCAGACAGGGGGTCAAACTGTTTTTT. Translated: CASSLPRQGVKLFF.

This clonotype was counted many times. The gene calls are TRBV7-2 and TRBJ2-1; a weak D match, TRBD1 (6 bases). V lost 7 bases to trimming and J lost 3 bases, with 13 bases between them. This CDR3 has 14 amino acids. CDR1 SGHTA and CDR2 FQGNSA come from the germline V gene. The DNA of the CDR3 is TGTGCCAGCACCCAAGGGGGTAGCTACAATGAGCAGTTCTTC. As protein: CASTQGGSYNEQFF.